The clone carrying this TCR beta chain has just a few counts. No antigen is known for it. These data belong to a study of Graves' ophthalmopathy and Graves' hyperthyroidism. Background on the study: Peripheral blood samples were taken at initial diagnosis, before any treatment.

Germline values: CDR1 SEHNR, CDR2 FQNEAQ (reference sequence). V dropped 5 bases and J dropped 2 bases, with 16 bases sitting between them. The CDR3 has 15 residues. TCR beta CDR3 amplification used RNA transcripts. First-round RT-PCR with HTBI primers preceded a second-round multiplex PCR. One entry per CDR3 protein, called by TCRdb with MiXCR from the multiplex PCR reads. Seen here are 220,000 or so distinct CDR3 sequences, roughly a fifth observed once, and the top ten hold roughly 45%. General study points: Progression of ophthalmopathy was predicted by the model with 60% to 71% sensitivity and 72.22% specificity.

Clinicians diagnosed using symptoms, serum thyroxine, TRAb, thyroid ultrasound and orbital computed tomography. This chain joins TRBV7-9 and TRBJ2-7, with D possibly TRBD1 on 6 matching bases. Material for sequencing was peripheral blood. The TCR originated in a woman between 45 and 65 years old with Graves' ophthalmopathy. In DNA, the CDR3 is TGTGCCAGCAGCCCCCGGGACACCCACACCTACGAGCAGTACTTC. Translated, it gives CASSPRDTHTYEQYF.